This T cell receptor beta chain was recovered during a study of blood T cell repertoires in COVID-19. The overall study: Samples came from the United States, Italy and Spain, spanning acute and convalescent COVID-19.

Germline V gene sequence: CDR1 GTSNPN, CDR2 SVGIG (reference sequence). The CDR3 loop spans 13 amino acids. V was pared by 4 bases and J by 1 base, with 3 bases of the junction left unmatched. TCRdb's table, derived via immunoSEQ multiplex PCR, lists solely in-frame clones and lacks some. Of under 200,000 clones detected, roughly 87% appear once; the ten largest clones hold approximately 9.9%. Participants were aged roughly 18 to 89 years from some 24 US areas. Participants had their cohort set by participant-reported clinical history. Either two negative PCRs, clearance, or symptom resolution qualified Cohort 3 donors as recovered.

The chain couples TRBV30 to TRBJ1-1, with TRBD1 matching 7 bases. The specimen was PBMCs or T cells enriched from blood (not recorded which). This clonotype was sampled from a man between 50 and 59 years old who had recovered from COVID-19. CDR3 protein: CAWTDRANTEAFF. CDR3 DNA sequence: TGTGCCTGGACCGACAGGGCGAACACTGAAGCTTTCTTT.